This TCR beta chain was recovered during a study of cytomegalovirus exposure and HLA in healthy donors. Study-level information: An earlier analysis identified 120 million or so unique TCR beta sequences in about 190 million T cells. Some 85 million unique TCRs, all from HLA-typed donors, were included in an early release of the data. Study-level findings and limits: Testing in vitro showed a few CMV-associated chains specific for CMV antigens.

The PCR made use of 60 Vbeta and 13 Jbeta primers. Method: immunoSEQ multiplex PCR; TCRdb's copy keeps in-frame clones and lacks some. The sample records fewer than 200,000 clones, 76% being singletons. In regard to this clone: Its cognate antigen is unknown.

The CDR3 is made up of 16 amino acids. The J segment lost 6 bases and the V segment lost 3 bases, leaving 9 bases of the junction unmatched. Germline V gene sequence: CDR1 ENHRY, CDR2 SYGVKD. The V call is TRBV10-3, the J call TRBJ2-3; 10 bases map to TRBD2. This clonotype was sampled from a female donor in good health and CMV-seronegative. Sequencing was carried out using PBMCs. The CDR3 sequence: CAISDGFGTSVDTQYF. The CDR3 coding sequence is TGTGCCATCAGTGATGGGTTTGGGACTAGCGTTGATACGCAGTATTTT.